This is a list of T cell receptor beta chains from one sample in a study of T cell changes during pregnancy in multiple sclerosis. Only in-frame clones appear in the TCRdb table, and some are missing; sequencing was by immunoSEQ multiplex PCR. Altogether 50,000 or so clones are present, around 93% being singletons, with the ten largest covering 3% to 4.5%. This specimen was CD8+ T cells from peripheral blood mononuclear cells, taken after pregnancy. The receptor source for this set is a female donor with multiple sclerosis, enrolled in a pregnancy study. CDR3s include the opening cysteine and the closing phenylalanine or tryptophan. A D gene is named only where the DNA matches it firmly. For some rows the clone size is stated as once, few or many, or as a class when expanded; others skip it.

D	size	V	J	CDR3	DNA
-	-	TRBV7-6	TRBJ2-5	CASSLKREIQETQYF	TGTGCCAGCAGCTTAAAACGGGAGATCCAAGAGACCCAGTACTTC
TRBD2	-	TRBV7-6	TRBJ2-3	CASSLLAGGYTDTQYF	TGTGCCAGCAGCTTGCTAGCGGGGGGTTACACAGATACGCAGTATTTT
-	-	TRBV7-6	TRBJ1-4	CASSSSAGPREKLFF	TGTGCCAGCAGCTCTTCGGCAGGGCCACGAGAAAAACTGTTTTTT
TRBD1	-	TRBV7-3	TRBJ2-1	CASSPQGSSYNEQFF	TGTGCCAGCAGCCCACAGGGGAGCTCCTACAATGAGCAGTTCTTC
-	-	TRBV5-1	TRBJ1-2	CASSLAGWQGYTF	TGCGCCAGCAGCTTGGCAGGGTGGCAGGGCTACACCTTC
-	-	TRBV5-8	TRBJ2-2	CASSFYVDPTQEEDTGELFF	TGTGCCAGCAGCTTCTATGTGGATCCCACACAGGAAGAGGACACCGGGGAGCTGTTTTTT
TRBD1	-	TRBV7-9	TRBJ2-7	CASSPRGQGAYEQYF	TGTGCCAGCAGCCCTAGGGGACAGGGGGCCTACGAGCAGTACTTC
-	-	TRBV4-3	TRBJ1-3	CASSQDLRGGSGNTIYF	TGCGCCAGCAGCCAAGATCTTAGGGGAGGCTCTGGAAACACCATATATTTT
-	-	TRBV27	TRBJ2-7	CASSSNPRPYEQYF	TGTGCCAGCAGTTCTAATCCCAGGCCCTACGAGCAGTACTTC
-	-	TRBV5-1	TRBJ2-7	CASSLGVSDYEQYF	TGCGCCAGCAGCTTGGGAGTTAGCGACTACGAGCAGTACTTC
TRBD1	-	TRBV15	TRBJ1-2	CATSGRTGRGYTF	TGTGCCACCAGCGGACGGACAGGGCGTGGCTACACCTTC
TRBD1	-	TRBV19	TRBJ1-5	CASSWTGIGNQPQHF	TGTGCCAGTAGTTGGACAGGGATTGGCAATCAGCCCCAGCATTTT
-	-	TRBV28	TRBJ1-1	CASSSSRSPEAFF	TGTGCCAGCAGTTCGAGCCGATCCCCTGAAGCTTTCTTT
TRBD1	-	TRBV7-9	TRBJ2-2	CASTLGQGAAAGELFF	TGTGCCAGCACCTTGGGTCAGGGGGCAGCCGCCGGGGAGCTGTTTTTT
TRBD1	-	TRBV5-4	TRBJ1-1	CASSVLEDRESEAFF	TGTGCCAGCAGCGTATTGGAGGACAGGGAAAGTGAAGCTTTCTTT
-	-	TRBV19	TRBJ2-7	CASGRGGGNYEQYF	TGTGCCAGTGGGCGCGGAGGCGGTAATTACGAGCAGTACTTC
-	-	TRBV5-1	TRBJ2-7	CATILGLAHEGEQYF	TGCGCCACCATCTTGGGGCTAGCGCATGAGGGCGAGCAGTACTTC
TRBD1	-	TRBV7-2	TRBJ1-1	CASSSPKGTGLNTEAFF	TGTGCCAGCAGCTCCCCCAAAGGGACAGGGCTGAACACTGAAGCTTTCTTT
-	-	TRBV12-5	TRBJ2-1	CASAPPPGMREQFF	TGTGCTAGTGCCCCCCCTCCGGGGATGCGTGAGCAGTTCTTC
TRBD2	-	TRBV6-5	TRBJ2-1	CASSSTSGRIDEQFF	TGTGCCAGCAGTTCGACTAGCGGGAGAATCGATGAGCAGTTCTTC
TRBD2	once	TRBV4-3	TRBJ2-5	CASSQSAGGRETQYF	TGCGCCAGCAGCCAGTCAGCGGGGGGAAGAGAGACCCAGTACTTC
TRBD1	once	TRBV5-1	TRBJ2-1	CASNRPGTGGIEQFF	TGCGCCAGCAACCGACCCGGGACAGGGGGCATTGAGCAGTTCTTC
-	-	TRBV15	TRBJ1-1	CATSRREGEPEAFF	TGTGCCACCAGCCGAAGGGAAGGGGAACCTGAAGCTTTCTTT
-	-	TRBV19	TRBJ1-5	CASSSDRPYNQPQHF	TGTGCCAGTAGTTCCGACAGACCCTACAATCAGCCCCAGCATTTT
TRBD2	-	TRBV9	TRBJ2-5	CASTFTSGGEETQYF	TGTGCCAGCACCTTTACTAGCGGGGGTGAGGAGACCCAGTACTTC
-	-	TRBV7-9	TRBJ2-1	CASSPEGQYNEQFF	TGTGCCAGCAGCCCCGAAGGACAGTACAATGAGCAGTTCTTC
-	-	TRBV4-2	TRBJ2-1	CASSQEFRAAGPFNEQFF	TGTGCCAGCAGCCAAGAGTTTAGAGCGGCGGGGCCCTTCAATGAGCAGTTCTTC
-	-	TRBV9	TRBJ2-7	CASSPRRGKSYEQYF	TGTGCCAGCAGCCCGAGGAGGGGAAAGTCCTACGAGCAGTACTTC